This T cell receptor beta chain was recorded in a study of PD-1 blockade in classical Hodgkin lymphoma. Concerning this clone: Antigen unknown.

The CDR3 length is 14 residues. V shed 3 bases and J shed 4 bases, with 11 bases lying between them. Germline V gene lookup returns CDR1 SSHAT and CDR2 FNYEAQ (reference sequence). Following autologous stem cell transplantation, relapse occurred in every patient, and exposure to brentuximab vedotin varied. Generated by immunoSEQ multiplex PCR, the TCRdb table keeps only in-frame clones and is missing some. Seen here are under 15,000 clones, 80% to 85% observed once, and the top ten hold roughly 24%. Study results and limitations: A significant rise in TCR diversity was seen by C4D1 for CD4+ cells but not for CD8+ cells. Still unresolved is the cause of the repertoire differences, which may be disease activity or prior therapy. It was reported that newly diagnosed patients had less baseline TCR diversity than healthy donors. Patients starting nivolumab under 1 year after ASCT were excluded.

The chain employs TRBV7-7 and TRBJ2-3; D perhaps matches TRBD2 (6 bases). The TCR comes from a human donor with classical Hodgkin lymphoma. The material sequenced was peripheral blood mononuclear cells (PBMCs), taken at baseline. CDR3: CASSFGTLSDTQYF. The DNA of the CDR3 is TGTGCCAGCAGCTTCGGGACTCTCTCAGATACGCAGTATTTT.